This TCR beta chain was profiled in a study of T cell repertoires in cytomegalovirus infection (dated by TCRdb to between 2018 and 2021). Context from the whole study: Alongside well-studied HLA-B-restricted epitopes, the peptide stimulations were aimed at recently identified HLA-C-restricted CMV epitopes, whose presentation resists viral immunomodulation. Donor HLA type was relevant to the analysis, as public TCR beta signatures indicated carriage of CMV infection together with the matching HLA type. Broader findings and caveats from the paper: Carriers of CMV infection plus the relevant HLA type were discriminated by the cumulative frequency of public TCR beta family members in the study cohort and in an independent approximately 340-donor cohort. The ex vivo response was dominated by HLA-C-restricted CMV-specific TCR beta clonotypes, which also provided the single most frequent clonotype in two of eight donors.

Points on this clonotype: Its cognate antigen has yet to be identified. No base quality values were provided; no much bigger clone lies one nucleotide off.

This specimen's treatment or condition label, interpreted: in vitro stimulation with specific CMV peptide epitopes to enrich CMV-specific T cells. The sequencer was an Illumina HiSeq 1500. The raw public data were reprocessed by TCRdb itself: fastp quality trimming at Q25, MiXCR clonotype calling, in-frame beta chains only. Entries that share a CDR3 protein sequence are merged under the most common genes and DNA. The sample table records about a million distinct CDR3 sequences; approximately 31% of these occur just once. Roughly an eighth of the sample goes to the ten largest clones. Cut back by 0 bases and 3 bases, the V and J ends lie 9 bases apart. Per the germline V gene, MNHEY is the CDR1 and SVGEGT is the CDR2. The cysteine opens and the phenylalanine closes a CDR3 of 15 amino acids. This entry keeps only the CDR3 DNA: 45 bases, framed from base 1.

The V gene is TRBV6-2 or TRBV6-3 and the J gene is TRBJ2-1, with the D gene uncertain. Sequenced material: cultured CD8+ T cells from PBMCs, taken from culture after CMV antigen stimulation. The sequence derives from a human donor in good health (CMV status not recorded). Some clones in this sample may be carry-over from other donors' samples. For the CDR3, the sequence is CASSYSRTRYNEQFF. The DNA sequence is as follows: TGTGCCAGCAGTTACTCCCGGACCCGCTACAATGAGCAGTTCTTC.